Below, 2 T cell receptor beta chains from the same sample are listed, as sequenced in a study of radiotherapy plus CTLA-4 blockade in lung cancer. Data came from immunoSEQ multiplex PCR; TCRdb stores just in-frame clones and leaves some out. This sample has tens of thousands of clones, with over 60% found just once. The sequencing used peripheral blood, collected from a patient treated with radiotherapy plus ipilimumab. These TCRs come from a human donor with non-small cell lung cancer who had stable disease on radiotherapy plus ipilimumab.

This clone was picked up a small number of times. This sequence joins TRBV2 and TRBJ2-7; D is unresolved. The CDR3 is 14 residues long. Germline V gene sequence: CDR1 SNHLY, CDR2 FYNNEI. Trimming removed 6 bases from V and 2 bases from J, with 14 bases in between. The CDR3 loop reads CASRGGGSPYEQYF. The CDR3 coding sequence is TGTGCCAGCAGAGGCGGCGGCAGCCCCTACGAGCAGTACTTC.

The rearrangement uses TRBV15 and TRBJ1-1; TRBD1 might be the D (5 bases). This CDR3 contains 18 residues. V lost 0 bases and J lost 1, with 18 bases in between. CDR1 LNHNV and CDR2 YYDKDF come from the germline V gene (reference sequence). In nucleotides, the CDR3 is TGTGCCACCAGCAGAGATCTGTGGGGGAGGGTGGGGAACACTGAAGCTTTCTTT. It encodes CATSRDLWGRVGNTEAFF.